The clone carrying this TCR beta chain appeared a single time. Its antigen is currently unknown. Time point of the sample: pre-treatment baseline. Every bulk PBMC sample received the same 350 ng of DNA. Assay used: immunoSEQ multiplex PCR; TCRdb lists only in-frame clones, some missing. The table has 10,000 to 15,000 clones, 86% seen once. The V end was cut by 0 bases, the J end by 5 bases, with 4 bases between. The germline CDR1 and CDR2 sequences are LNHNV and YYDKDF (reference sequence). The CDR3 extends over 13 amino acids. The sample is drawn from a study of blood T cell dynamics during melanoma immunotherapy. Whole-study context: First-line therapy was either pembrolizumab or nivolumab with ipilimumab for metastatic melanoma.

Study conclusions and caveats: PBMC repertoires of eventual disease-control patients split at W3 into clonality or diversity gains.

The sequencing here drew on blood, taken from a patient treated with checkpoint blockade. The chain uses TRBV15 and TRBJ2-2; the D is unclear. The receptor's source is a human donor with melanoma. As DNA, the CDR3 is TGTGCCACCAGCAGAGATCCAACCGGGGAGCTGTTTTTT. It is translated as CATSRDPTGELFF.